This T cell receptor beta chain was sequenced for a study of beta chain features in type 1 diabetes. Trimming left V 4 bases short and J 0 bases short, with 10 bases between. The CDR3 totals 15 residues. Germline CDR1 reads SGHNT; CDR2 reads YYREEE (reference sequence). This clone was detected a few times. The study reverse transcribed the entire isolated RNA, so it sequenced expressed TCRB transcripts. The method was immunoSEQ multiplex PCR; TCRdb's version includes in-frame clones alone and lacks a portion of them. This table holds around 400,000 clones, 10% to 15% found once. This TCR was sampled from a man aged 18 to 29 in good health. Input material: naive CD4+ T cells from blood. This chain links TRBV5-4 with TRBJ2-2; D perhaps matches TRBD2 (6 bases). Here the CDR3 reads CASSAGPSNTGELFF. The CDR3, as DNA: TGTGCCAGCAGCGCGGGACCCTCGAACACCGGGGAGCTGTTTTTT. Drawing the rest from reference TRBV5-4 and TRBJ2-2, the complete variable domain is ETGVTQSPTHLIKTRGQQVTLRCSSQSGHNTVSWYQQALGQGPQFIFQYYREEENGRGNFPPRFSGLQFPNYSSELNVNALELDDSALYLCASSAGPSNTGELFFGEGSRLTVL.